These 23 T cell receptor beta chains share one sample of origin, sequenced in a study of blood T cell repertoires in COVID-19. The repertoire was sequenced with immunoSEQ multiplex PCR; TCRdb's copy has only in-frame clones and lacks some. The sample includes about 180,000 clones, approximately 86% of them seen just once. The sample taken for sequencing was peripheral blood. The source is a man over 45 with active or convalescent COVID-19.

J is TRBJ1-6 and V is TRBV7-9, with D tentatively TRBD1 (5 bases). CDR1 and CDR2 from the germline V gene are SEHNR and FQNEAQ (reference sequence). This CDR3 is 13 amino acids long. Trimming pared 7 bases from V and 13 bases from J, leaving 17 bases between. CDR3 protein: CASNRAGDSPLHF. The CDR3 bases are TGTGCCAGCAACCGGGCGGGGGACTCGCCCCTCCACTTT.

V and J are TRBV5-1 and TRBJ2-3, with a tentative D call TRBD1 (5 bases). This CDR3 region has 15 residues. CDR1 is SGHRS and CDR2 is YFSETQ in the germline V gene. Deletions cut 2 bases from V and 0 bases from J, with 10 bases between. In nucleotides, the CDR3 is TGCGCCAGCAGCTTAGGGGATTCTAGCACAGATACGCAGTATTTT. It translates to CASSLGDSSTDTQYF.

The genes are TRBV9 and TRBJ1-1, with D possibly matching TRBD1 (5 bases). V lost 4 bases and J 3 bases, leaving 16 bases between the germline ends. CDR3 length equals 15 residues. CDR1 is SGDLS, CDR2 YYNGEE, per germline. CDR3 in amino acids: CASSLAWGADTEAFF. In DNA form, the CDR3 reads TGTGCCAGCAGCTTAGCGTGGGGCGCGGACACTGAAGCTTTCTTT.

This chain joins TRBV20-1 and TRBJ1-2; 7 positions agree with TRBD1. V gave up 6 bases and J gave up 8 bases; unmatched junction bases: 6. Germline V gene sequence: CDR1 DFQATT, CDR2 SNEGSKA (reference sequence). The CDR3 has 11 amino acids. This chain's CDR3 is CSAQGQAGYTF. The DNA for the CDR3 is TGCAGTGCCCAAGGACAGGCCGGCTACACCTTC.

CDR3 amino acids: CASSSREKSYNEQFF. In DNA form, the CDR3 reads TGTGCCAGCAGCTCGCGGGAGAAGTCCTACAATGAGCAGTTCTTC. The V and J genes are TRBV9 and TRBJ2-1, with 7 bases identical to TRBD2. The CDR3 length is 15 residues. CDR1 is SGDLS, CDR2 YYNGEE, per germline. Trimming at V came to 4 bases and at J to 1 base, leaving 5 bases not matched to a gene.

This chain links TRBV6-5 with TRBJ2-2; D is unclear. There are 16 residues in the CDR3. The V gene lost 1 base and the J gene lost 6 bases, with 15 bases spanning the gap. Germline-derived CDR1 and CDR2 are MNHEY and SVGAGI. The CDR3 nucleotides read TGTGCCAGCAGTTACTGGGCGCTTGGTGGCTCCGGGGAGCTGTTTTTT. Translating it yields CASSYWALGGSGELFF.

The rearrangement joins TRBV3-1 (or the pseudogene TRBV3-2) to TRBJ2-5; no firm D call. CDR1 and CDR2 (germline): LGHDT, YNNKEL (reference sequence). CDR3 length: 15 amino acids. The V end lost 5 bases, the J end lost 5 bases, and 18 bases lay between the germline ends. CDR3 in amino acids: CASSLNVAGSETQYF. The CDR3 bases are TGTGCCAGCAGCTTAAACGTCGCAGGTTCGGAGACCCAGTACTTC.

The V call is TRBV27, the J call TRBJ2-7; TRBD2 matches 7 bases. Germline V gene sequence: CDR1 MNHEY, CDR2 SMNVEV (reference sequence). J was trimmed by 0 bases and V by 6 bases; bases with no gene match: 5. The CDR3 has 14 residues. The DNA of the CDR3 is TGTGCCAGCAGGAAGAGCGGGGCCTCCTACGAGCAGTACTTC. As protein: CASRKSGASYEQYF.

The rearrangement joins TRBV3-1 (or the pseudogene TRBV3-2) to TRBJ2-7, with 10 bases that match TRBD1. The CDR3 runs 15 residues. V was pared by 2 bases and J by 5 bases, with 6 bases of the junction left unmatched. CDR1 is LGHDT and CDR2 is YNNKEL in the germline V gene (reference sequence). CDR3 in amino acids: CASSQPRTGGNEQYF. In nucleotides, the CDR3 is TGTGCCAGCAGCCAACCACGGACAGGGGGTAACGAGCAGTACTTC.

The CDR3 region is CASSREGRGLTDTQYF. DNA for the CDR3: TGTGCCAGCAGCCGCGAGGGACGGGGACTCACAGATACGCAGTATTTT. The rearrangement links TRBV7-2 to TRBJ2-3, with D maybe TRBD2 (6 bases). The CDR3 is 16 residues long. Germline CDR1 reads SGHTA; CDR2 reads FQGNSA. Trimming pared 5 bases from V and 2 bases from J, leaving 17 bases between.

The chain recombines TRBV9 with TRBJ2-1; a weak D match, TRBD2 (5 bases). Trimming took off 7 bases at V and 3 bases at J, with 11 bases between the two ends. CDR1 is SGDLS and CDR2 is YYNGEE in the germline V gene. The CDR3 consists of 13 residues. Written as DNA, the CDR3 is TGTGCCAGCCATTCCCGGGACTACAATGAGCAGTTCTTC. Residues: CASHSRDYNEQFF.

The CDR3 DNA reads TGTGCCAGCAGTGAAGCAGGGAGTTGGGTTGATGGCTACACCTTC. Its translation: CASSEAGSWVDGYTF. The chain combines TRBV2 with TRBJ1-2, with D unclear. The V end was cut by 0 bases, the J end by 6 bases, with 14 bases between. Germline CDR1 reads SNHLY; CDR2 reads FYNNEI. There are 15 residues in the CDR3.

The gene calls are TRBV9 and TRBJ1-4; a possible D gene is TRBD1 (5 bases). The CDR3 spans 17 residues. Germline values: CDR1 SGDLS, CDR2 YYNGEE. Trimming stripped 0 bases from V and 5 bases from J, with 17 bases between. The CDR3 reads CASSVAERGVLNEKLFF. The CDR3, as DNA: TGTGCCAGCAGCGTAGCGGAACGGGGGGTACTGAATGAAAAACTGTTTTTT.

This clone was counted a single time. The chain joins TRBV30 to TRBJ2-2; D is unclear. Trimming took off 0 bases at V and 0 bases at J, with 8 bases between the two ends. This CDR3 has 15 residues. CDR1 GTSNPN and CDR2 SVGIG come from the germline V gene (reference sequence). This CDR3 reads CAWSVAAANTGELFF. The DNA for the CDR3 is TGTGCCTGGAGTGTCGCCGCGGCGAACACCGGGGAGCTGTTTTTT.

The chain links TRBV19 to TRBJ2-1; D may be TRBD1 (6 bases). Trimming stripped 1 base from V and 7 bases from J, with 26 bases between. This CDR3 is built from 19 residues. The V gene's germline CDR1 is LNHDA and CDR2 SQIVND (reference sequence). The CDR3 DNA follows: TGTGCCAGTAGTATAGCCAGGGGCAGGGGATGGGGGCTTGGGAATGAGCAGTTCTTC. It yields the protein CASSIARGRGWGLGNEQFF.

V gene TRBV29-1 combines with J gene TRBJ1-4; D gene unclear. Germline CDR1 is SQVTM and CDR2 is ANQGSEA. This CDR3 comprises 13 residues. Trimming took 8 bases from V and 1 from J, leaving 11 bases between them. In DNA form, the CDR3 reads TGCAGCTTCCTAGCGGGAACTAATGAAAAACTGTTTTTT. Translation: CSFLAGTNEKLFF.

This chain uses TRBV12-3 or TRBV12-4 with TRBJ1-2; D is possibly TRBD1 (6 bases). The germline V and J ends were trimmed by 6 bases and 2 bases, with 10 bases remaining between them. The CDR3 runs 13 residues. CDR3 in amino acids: CASREQGNYGYTF. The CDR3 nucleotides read TGTGCCAGCAGAGAACAGGGAAACTATGGCTACACCTTC.

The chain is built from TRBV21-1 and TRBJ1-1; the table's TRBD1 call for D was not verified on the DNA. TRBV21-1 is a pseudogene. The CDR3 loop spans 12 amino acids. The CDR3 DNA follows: TGTGCCAGCTTGACAGTGAACACTGAAGCTTTCTTT. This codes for CASLTVNTEAFF.

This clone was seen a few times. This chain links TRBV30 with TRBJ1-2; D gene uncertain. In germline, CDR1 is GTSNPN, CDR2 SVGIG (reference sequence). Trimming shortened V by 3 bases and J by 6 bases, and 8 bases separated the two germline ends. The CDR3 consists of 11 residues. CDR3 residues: CAWRTFHGYTF. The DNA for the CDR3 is TGTGCCTGGAGGACATTTCATGGCTACACCTTC. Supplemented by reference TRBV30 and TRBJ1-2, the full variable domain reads SQTIHQWPATLVQPVGSPLSLECTVEGTSNPNLYWYRQAAGRGLQLLFYSVGIGQISSEVPQNLSASRPQDRQFILSSKKLLLSDSGFYLCAWRTFHGYTFGSGTRLTVV.

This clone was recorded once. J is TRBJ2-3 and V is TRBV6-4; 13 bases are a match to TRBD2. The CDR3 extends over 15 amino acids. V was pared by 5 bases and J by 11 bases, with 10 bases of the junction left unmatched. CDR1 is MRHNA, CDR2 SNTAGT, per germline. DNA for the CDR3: TGTGCCAGCAGTTCCACTAGCGGGGGGGGAGATCAGCAGTATTTT. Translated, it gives CASSSTSGGGDQQYF.

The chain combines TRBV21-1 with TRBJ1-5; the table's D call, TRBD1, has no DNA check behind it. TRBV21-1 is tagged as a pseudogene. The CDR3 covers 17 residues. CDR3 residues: CASSPESIRQGNQPQHF. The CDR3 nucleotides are TGTGCCAGCAGCCCCGAATCCATTAGACAGGGAAATCAGCCCCAGCATTTT.

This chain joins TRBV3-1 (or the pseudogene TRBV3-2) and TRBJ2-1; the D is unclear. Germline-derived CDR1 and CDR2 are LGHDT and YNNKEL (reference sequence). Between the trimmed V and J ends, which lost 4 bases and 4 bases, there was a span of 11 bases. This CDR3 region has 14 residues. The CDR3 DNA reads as TGTGCCAGCAGCCTCGGTTCGATATACAATGAGCAGTTCTTC. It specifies CASSLGSIYNEQFF.

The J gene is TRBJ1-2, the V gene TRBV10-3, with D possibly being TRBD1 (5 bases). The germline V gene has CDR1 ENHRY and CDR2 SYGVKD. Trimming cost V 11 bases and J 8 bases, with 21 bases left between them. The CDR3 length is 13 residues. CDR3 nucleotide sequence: TGTGCCTCGGACCCTACAGGTCGCTTCGGCTACACCTTC. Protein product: CASDPTGRFGYTF.